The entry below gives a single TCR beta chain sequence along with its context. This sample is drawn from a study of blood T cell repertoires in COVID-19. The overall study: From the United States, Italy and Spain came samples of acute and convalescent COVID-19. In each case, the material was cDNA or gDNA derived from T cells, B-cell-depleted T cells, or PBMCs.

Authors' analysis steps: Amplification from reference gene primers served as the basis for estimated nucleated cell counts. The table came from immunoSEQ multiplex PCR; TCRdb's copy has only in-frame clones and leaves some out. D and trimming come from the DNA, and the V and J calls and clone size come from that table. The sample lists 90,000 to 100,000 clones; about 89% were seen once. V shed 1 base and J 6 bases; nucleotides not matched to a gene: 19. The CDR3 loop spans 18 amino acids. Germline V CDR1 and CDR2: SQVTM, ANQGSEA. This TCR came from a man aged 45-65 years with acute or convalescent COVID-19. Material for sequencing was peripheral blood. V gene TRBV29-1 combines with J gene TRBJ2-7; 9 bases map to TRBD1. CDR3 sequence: CSVEGGPGQGRSGVEQYF. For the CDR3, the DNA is TGCAGCGTTGAAGGGGGACCGGGACAGGGACGGAGTGGGGTCGAGCAGTACTTC.